The T cell receptor (beta chain) under discussion was sequenced for a study of T cells after yellow fever vaccination. Overall study: Sorting by CD3, CD45RA, CCR7 and CD95 gave EM, EMRA, CM and Tscm subsets. Findings and caveats of the study: The bulk population could contribute abundant contaminating clonotypes to FACS-sorted repertoires. Overlap between CD4 and CD8 compartments was detected for a small share of clonotypes. There were almost no vaccine-responding clonotypes detectable in the sorted memory subsets on day 0.

This clonotype occurred many times. TCRdb reanalysed the 5' RACE reads using MiXCR and keeps one entry per CDR3 protein. The table has about 22,000 distinct CDR3 sequences, 4% to 6% seen once. V lost 1 base to trimming and J lost 6 bases, with 9 bases between them. In germline, CDR1 is SEHNR, CDR2 FQNEAQ (reference sequence). This CDR3 has 13 amino acids. The sequenced sample was PBMCs, either bulk or a sorted T-cell subset (CD4+, CD8+, memory, or dextramer-sorted; not recorded which), obtained roughly 46 days after the first yellow fever vaccination. The sequence derives from a man younger than 30 who received the YFV17D yellow fever vaccine. The rearrangement uses TRBV7-9 and TRBJ1-1; no clear D gene. The CDR3 protein is CASSLDGGSEAFF. CDR3 bases: TGTGCCAGCAGCTTAGACGGCGGGTCTGAAGCTTTCTTT. Full variable domain (missing parts from reference TRBV7-9 and TRBJ1-1): DTGVSQNPRHKITKRGQNVTFRCDPISEHNRLYWYRQTLGQGPEFLTYFQNEAQLEKSRLLSDRFSAERPKGSFSTLEIQRTEQGDSAMYLCASSLDGGSEAFFGQGTRLTVV.